Listed below are T cell receptor beta chains from one sample, sequenced in a study of long-term antiretroviral therapy in people with HIV. The method was immunoSEQ multiplex PCR; TCRdb's version includes in-frame clones alone and lacks a portion of them. The table records tens of thousands of clones, about 80% of them present only once. The sample was unsorted PBMCs, taken 2 years after starting antiretroviral therapy. Receptor source: a woman aged 45-65 years with HIV. Each CDR3 is given with its conserved first and last residue. Fields, in order: D gene, J gene, CDR3 length, clone size, V gene, CDR3 protein, CDR3 DNA. The D gene is left open where the match is weak. Size values are once, few and many counts, or a class for expanded clones, and some rows have none.

>.|TRBJ2-5|13|.|TRBV11-1
CASSLWTKETQYF
TGTGCCAGCAGCTTATGGACAAAAGAGACCCAGTACTTC
>.|TRBJ2-3|17|.|TRBV21-1
CASSKAGTDPSTDTQYF
TGTGCCAGCAGCAAAGCGGGGACAGATCCTAGCACAGATACGCAGTATTTT
>.|TRBJ1-1|13|once|TRBV6-5
CASNPGVNTEAFF
TGTGCCAGCAACCCAGGGGTGAACACTGAAGCTTTCTTT
>.|TRBJ2-6|16|.|TRBV5-6
CASSPLQDFGANVLTF
TGTGCCAGCAGCCCTCTACAGGACTTTGGGGCCAACGTCCTGACTTTC
>.|TRBJ2-5|12|.|TRBV5-1
CASSSEGETQYF
TGCGCCAGCAGTTCAGAGGGAGAGACCCAGTACTTC
>TRBD2|TRBJ2-1|15|.|TRBV27
CASSLSGLGLYEQFF
TGTGCCAGCAGTTTATCTGGACTAGGATTATATGAGCAGTTCTTC
>.|TRBJ2-5|16|once|TRBV5-8
CASSLNIYGGGETQYF
TGTGCCAGCAGCTTGAATATCTACGGGGGCGGAGAGACCCAGTACTTC
>.|TRBJ1-5|13|.|TRBV19
CASSIAPGQPQHF
TGTGCCAGTAGTATAGCCCCTGGTCAGCCCCAGCATTTT
>TRBD1|TRBJ1-1|13|few|TRBV28
CASSPRGDSEAFF
TGTGCCAGCAGTCCACGAGGGGACAGTGAAGCTTTCTTT
>TRBD1|TRBJ1-1|15|.|TRBV6-5
CASSYAGQWNTEAFF
TGTGCCAGCAGTTACGCGGGACAGTGGAACACTGAAGCTTTCTTT
>.|TRBJ2-7|13|few|TRBV5-1
CASSRSEGYEQYF
TGCGCCAGCAGCCGTTCGGAGGGCTACGAGCAGTACTTC
>.|TRBJ1-4|15|.|TRBV19
CASSFRWTKDEKLFF
TGTGCCAGTAGTTTCCGGTGGACGAAGGATGAAAAACTGTTTTTT
>.|TRBJ1-1|20|.|TRBV13
CASSPTPGGGLFTSGTEAFF
TGTGCCAGCAGCCCGACGCCGGGTGGGGGGCTTTTTACGTCAGGCACTGAAGCTTTCTTT
>.|TRBJ2-4|15|.|TRBV30
CAWRDPGTAKNIQYF
TGTGCCTGGAGGGACCCCGGGACAGCCAAAAACATTCAGTACTTC
>.|TRBJ2-5|13|.|TRBV2
CASSRLIGETQYF
TGTGCCAGCAGTCGCCTAATCGGGGAGACCCAGTACTTC
>TRBD1|TRBJ1-1|16|.|TRBV7-9
CASSIRTGGVNTEAFF
TGTGCCAGCAGCATAAGGACAGGGGGAGTGAACACTGAAGCTTTCTTT
>.|TRBJ2-7|14|.|TRBV7-2
CASSLARGTYEQYF
TGTGCCAGCAGCTTAGCGCGAGGTACCTACGAGCAGTACTTC
>.|TRBJ2-7|17|.|TRBV7-2
CASSLGLLRRGSYEQYF
TGTGCCAGCAGCTTAGGGTTATTGCGTCGGGGTTCCTACGAGCAGTACTTC
>TRBD2|TRBJ2-2|15|.|TRBV7-3
CASSGVGGGPGELFF
TGTGCCAGCAGCGGAGTCGGCGGGGGGCCCGGGGAGCTGTTTTTT
>.|TRBJ2-7|15|.|TRBV6-1
CASRLVRGTTYEQYF
TGTGCCAGCAGGCTGGTCAGGGGTACAACCTACGAGCAGTACTTC
>.|TRBJ2-1|16|.|TRBV5-6
CASSLLVSSSYNEQFF
TGTGCCAGCAGCTTGTTGGTGTCGAGCTCCTACAATGAGCAGTTCTTC
>.|TRBJ1-5|11|.|TRBV29-1
CSVGGGQPQHF
TGCAGCGTTGGAGGAGGTCAGCCCCAGCATTTT
>.|TRBJ2-7|13|few|TRBV12-5
CAAVSTGTYEQYF
TGTGCCGCAGTTTCGACAGGCACCTACGAGCAGTACTTC
>TRBD2|TRBJ2-1|16|.|TRBV5-1
CASSPSFSSGFFEQFF
TGCGCCAGCAGCCCAAGTTTTTCTAGCGGTTTCTTCGAGCAGTTCTTC
>.|TRBJ1-2|13|few|TRBV10-2
CASSESGAQGYTF
TGCGCCAGCAGTGAGTCAGGGGCTCAGGGCTACACCTTC
>.|TRBJ1-1|12|.|TRBV5-1
CASSFRGSEAFF
TGCGCCAGCAGCTTTAGGGGGAGTGAAGCTTTCTTT
>.|TRBJ2-3|15|.|TRBV28
CASTPPPGPTDTQYF
TGTGCCAGCACCCCGCCTCCCGGCCCCACAGATACGCAGTATTTT